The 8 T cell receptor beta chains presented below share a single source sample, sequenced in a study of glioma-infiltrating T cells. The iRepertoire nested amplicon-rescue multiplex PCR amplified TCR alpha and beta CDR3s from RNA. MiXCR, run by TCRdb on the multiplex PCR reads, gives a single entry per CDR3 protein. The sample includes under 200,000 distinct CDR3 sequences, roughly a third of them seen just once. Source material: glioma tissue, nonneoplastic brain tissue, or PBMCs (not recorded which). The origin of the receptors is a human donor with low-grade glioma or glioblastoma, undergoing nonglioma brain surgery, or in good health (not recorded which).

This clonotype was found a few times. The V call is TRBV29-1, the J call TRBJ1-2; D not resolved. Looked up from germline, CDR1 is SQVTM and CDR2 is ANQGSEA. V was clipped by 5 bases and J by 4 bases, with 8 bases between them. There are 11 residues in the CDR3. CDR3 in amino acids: CSVWVGYGYTF. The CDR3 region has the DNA TGCAGCGTTTGGGTCGGCTATGGCTACACCTTC.

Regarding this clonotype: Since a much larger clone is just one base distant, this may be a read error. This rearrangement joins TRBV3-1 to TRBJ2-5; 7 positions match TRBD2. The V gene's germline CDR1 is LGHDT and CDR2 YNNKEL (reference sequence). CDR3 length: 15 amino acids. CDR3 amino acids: CAISQDVSGGETQYF. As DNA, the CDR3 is TGTGCCATCAGCCAAGATGTCTCCGGGGGGGAGACCCAGTACTTC.

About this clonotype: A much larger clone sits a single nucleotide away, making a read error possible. In DNA, the CDR3 is TGCAGCGCAAGAGGAGGGGTGTACGACACCGGGGAGCTGTTTTTT. Translation: CSARGGVYDTGELFF. The J gene is TRBJ2-2, the V gene TRBV20-1; D is possibly TRBD2 (6 bases). The germline gives CDR1 DFQATT, CDR2 SNEGSKA (reference sequence). The CDR3 loop spans 15 amino acids.

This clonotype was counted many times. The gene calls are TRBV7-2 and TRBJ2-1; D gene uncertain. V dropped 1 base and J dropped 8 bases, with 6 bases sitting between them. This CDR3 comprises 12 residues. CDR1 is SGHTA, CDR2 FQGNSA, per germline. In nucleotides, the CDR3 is TGTGCCAGCAGCTTAGACACCCATGAGCAGTTCTTC. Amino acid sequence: CASSLDTHEQFF.

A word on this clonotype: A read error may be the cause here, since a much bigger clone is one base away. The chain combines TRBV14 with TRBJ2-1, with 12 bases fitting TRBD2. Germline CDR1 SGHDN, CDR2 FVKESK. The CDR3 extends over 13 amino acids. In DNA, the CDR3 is TGTGTCAGCAGGACTAGCGGGACCCATGAGCAGTTCTTC. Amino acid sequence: CVSRTSGTHEQFF.

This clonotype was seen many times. For the CDR3, the DNA is TGTGCCATCAGTCTACAGAGGAACACTGAAGCTTTCTTT. Translated, it gives CAISLQRNTEAFF. This chain connects TRBV10-3 to TRBJ1-1; D unclear. Trimming removed 5 bases from V and 1 base from J, with 8 bases in between. The CDR3 has 13 residues. CDR1 ENHRY and CDR2 SYGVKD come from the germline V gene.

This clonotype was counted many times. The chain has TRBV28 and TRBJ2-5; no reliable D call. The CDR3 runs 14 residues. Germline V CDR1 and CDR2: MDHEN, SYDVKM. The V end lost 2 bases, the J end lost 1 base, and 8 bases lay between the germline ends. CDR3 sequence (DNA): TGTGCCAGCAGTTTAATCAGGCGCCAAGAGACCCAGTACTTC. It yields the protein CASSLIRRQETQYF.

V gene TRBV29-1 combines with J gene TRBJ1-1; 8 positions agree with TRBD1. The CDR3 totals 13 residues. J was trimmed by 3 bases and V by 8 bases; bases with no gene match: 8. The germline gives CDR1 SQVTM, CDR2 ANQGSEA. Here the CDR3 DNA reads TGCAGCTCACGGGACAGGTCTCACACTGAAGCTTTCTTT. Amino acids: CSSRDRSHTEAFF. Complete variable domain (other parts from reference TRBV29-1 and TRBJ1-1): SAVISQKPSRDICQRGTSLTIQCQVDSQVTMMFWYRQQPGQSLTLIATANQGSEATYESGFVIDKFPISRPNLTFSTLTVSNMSPEDSSIYLCSSRDRSHTEAFFGQGTRLTVV.